A single sample is the source of the 16 T cell receptor beta chains below, sequenced in a study of patients and donors after allogeneic stem cell transplantation. TCRdb recomputed calls from the RT-PCR reads with MiXCR, one row per CDR3 protein. This table has 20,000 or so distinct CDR3 sequences, roughly 5% appearing once. The specimen was blood, either unsorted or a sorted T cell fraction (not recorded which). The receptors stem from a human donor who was either an allogeneic HSCT recipient or a stem cell or donor lymphocyte infusion donor (not recorded which). It is not recorded whose cells these are; they may come from a transplant donor.

This clonotype has at least ten counts. The CDR3 DNA sequence: TGTGCCAGCAGCCCCGTGGGGGAGTGGGAGCAGTACTTC. Its protein product is CASSPVGEWEQYF. The chain couples TRBV3-1 to TRBJ2-7; D assignment may be TRBD1 or TRBD2 (5 bases each). V lost 4 bases and J lost 7, with 14 bases in between. The germline gives CDR1 LGHDT, CDR2 YNNKEL (reference sequence). This CDR3 spans 13 amino acids.

This clonotype occurred many times. CDR3 nucleotides: TGTGCCAGCAACCCTACAGGGGGCGCTCAATACGAGCAGTACTTC. Translating gives CASNPTGGAQYEQYF. This chain uses TRBV9 with TRBJ2-7; 9 bases are shared with TRBD1. The CDR3 contains 15 residues. The V and J ends lost 6 bases and 4 bases, in that order; junction bases with no gene match: 11. Looked up from germline, CDR1 is SGDLS and CDR2 is YYNGEE.

This clonotype was found many times. The chain recombines TRBV5-1 with TRBJ1-5, with 8 bases matching TRBD1. Germline CDR1 is SGHRS and CDR2 is YFSETQ. The CDR3 contains 15 residues. V lost 3 bases to trimming and J lost 2 bases; unmatched junction nucleotides: 4. CDR3 nucleotide sequence: TGCGCCAGCAGCTCCGGGACAGGAGGCAATCAGCCCCAGCATTTT. This sequence encodes CASSSGTGGNQPQHF.

The chain combines TRBV2 with TRBJ2-1; TRBD1 might be the D (6 bases). The V end lost 9 bases, the J end lost 5 bases, and 17 bases lay between the germline ends. Germline CDR1 reads SNHLY; CDR2 reads FYNNEI. The CDR3 loop spans 14 amino acids. The CDR3 reads CARNPYTGHNEQFF. In DNA, the CDR3 is TGTGCCAGGAACCCTTACACAGGGCACAATGAGCAGTTCTTC.

This clonotype qualifies as medium-sized (0.01 to 0.1%). The chain carries TRBV20-1 and TRBJ1-5, with TRBD1 matching 7 bases. CDR1 and CDR2 from the germline V gene are DFQATT and SNEGSKA (reference sequence). V trimming: 6 bases; J trimming: 3 bases; junction bases outside the gene matches: 8. The CDR3 totals 14 residues. The chain's CDR3 is CSAITGAPNQPQHF. Written as DNA, the CDR3 is TGCAGTGCCATCACAGGGGCACCCAATCAGCCCCAGCATTTT.

This clonotype was found many times. The rearrangement links TRBV5-4 to TRBJ2-5; possibly TRBD1 for D (5 bases). Germline values: CDR1 SGHNT, CDR2 YYREEE (reference sequence). The CDR3 contains 13 residues. The germline V and J ends were trimmed by 1 base and 3 bases, with 7 bases remaining between them. As DNA, the CDR3 is TGTGCCAGCAGCTTGCCAGGGAAAGAGACCCAGTACTTC. Its protein product is CASSLPGKETQYF.

This clonotype was seen only a few times. This chain connects TRBV7-9 to TRBJ2-6; TRBD1 agrees at 9 bases. Germline CDR1 is SEHNR and CDR2 is FQNEAQ (reference sequence). CDR3 length equals 16 residues. The V gene end was trimmed by 6 bases and the J gene end by 1 base; junction bases not matched to a gene: 4. CDR3 in amino acids: CASRPTGGSGANVLTF. The CDR3 nucleotides are TGTGCCAGCAGGCCGACAGGGGGGTCTGGGGCCAACGTCCTGACTTTC.

This chain links TRBV28 with TRBJ1-4, with D uncertain. V lost 1 base and J 7 bases, leaving 4 bases between the germline ends. This CDR3 region has 12 residues. CDR1 and CDR2 from the germline V gene are MDHEN and SYDVKM. CDR3 in DNA: TGTGCCAGCAGTTTATTAGGTGAAAAACTGTTTTTT. It specifies CASSLLGEKLFF.

This clonotype appeared many times. V is TRBV28 and J is TRBJ1-2; 9 positions agree with TRBD1. The V gene end was trimmed by 2 bases and the J gene end by 5 bases; junction bases not matched to a gene: 3. The germline V gene encodes CDR1 MDHEN and CDR2 SYDVKM. This CDR3 is 14 amino acids long. Written as DNA, the CDR3 is TGTGCCAGCAGTTTAGCGGACAGGGGTTATGGCTACACCTTC. This translates into CASSLADRGYGYTF.

This clonotype has ten or more counts. The chain couples TRBV6-1 to TRBJ1-6, with D hard to call. Looked up from germline, CDR1 is MNHNS and CDR2 is SASEGT. The CDR3 runs 13 residues. V gave up 6 bases and J gave up 4 bases, with 7 bases separating them. The CDR3 DNA is TGTGCCAGCAGGGACTATTATAATTCACCCCTCCACTTT. Its translation: CASRDYYNSPLHF.

Ten or more counts support this clonotype. This chain uses TRBV7-9 with TRBJ2-3, with D possibly matching TRBD2 (6 bases). This CDR3 comprises 15 residues. The germline CDR1 and CDR2 sequences are SEHNR and FQNEAQ (reference sequence). V was pared by 1 base and J by 0 bases, with 8 bases between. For the CDR3, the DNA is TGTGCCAGCAGCTTAGACAGCGGGAGCACAGATACGCAGTATTTT. Residues: CASSLDSGSTDTQYF.

This chain connects TRBV7-9 to TRBJ2-5; D remains unclear. The CDR3 has 11 residues. Per the germline V gene, CDR1 is SEHNR and CDR2 is FQNEAQ (reference sequence). The V end was cut by 8 bases, the J end by 5 bases, with 9 bases between. The CDR3 bases are TGTGCCAGCTCTGCGGCGGAGACCCAGTACTTC. It specifies CASSAAETQYF.

Only a few counts were recorded for this clonotype. The CDR3 region is CASSYRANYGYTF. CDR3 DNA: TGTGCCAGTAGCTACAGGGCCAACTATGGCTACACCTTC. The chain has TRBV19 and TRBJ1-2; possible D gene TRBD1, 6 bases. Trimming left V 6 bases short and J 2 bases short, with 10 bases between. The length of the CDR3 is 13 residues. CDR1 LNHDA and CDR2 SQIVND come from the germline V gene (reference sequence).

V usage is TRBV28 and J usage is TRBJ1-2; 10 bases match TRBD1. Germline V gene data show CDR1 as MDHEN and CDR2 as SYDVKM. The CDR3 has 15 amino acids. Losses at the gene ends were 5 bases for V and 2 bases for J; bases not matched to a gene: 5. As DNA, the CDR3 is TGTGCCAGCAGTGATCCGGGACAGGGGAACTATGGCTACACCTTC. As protein: CASSDPGQGNYGYTF.

This clonotype has at least ten counts. The chain has TRBV5-1 and TRBJ2-1, with a tentative D call TRBD1 (6 bases). The germline CDR1 and CDR2 sequences are SGHRS and YFSETQ. This CDR3 spans 13 amino acids. V lost 6 bases and J lost 9, with 16 bases in between. In DNA form, the CDR3 reads TGCGCCAGCAACAGGGAGCCAGCCTCTGAGCAGTTCTTC. It translates to CASNREPASEQFF.

This clonotype was picked up a small number of times. The chain links TRBV5-1 to TRBJ1-1; D may be TRBD1 (5 bases). From germline, CDR1 is SGHRS and CDR2 YFSETQ. Trimming removed 4 bases from V and 5 bases from J, with 9 bases in between. CDR3 length equals 12 residues. This chain's CDR3 is CASSEGVTEAFF. Here the CDR3 DNA reads TGCGCCAGCAGCGAAGGGGTGACTGAAGCTTTCTTT.